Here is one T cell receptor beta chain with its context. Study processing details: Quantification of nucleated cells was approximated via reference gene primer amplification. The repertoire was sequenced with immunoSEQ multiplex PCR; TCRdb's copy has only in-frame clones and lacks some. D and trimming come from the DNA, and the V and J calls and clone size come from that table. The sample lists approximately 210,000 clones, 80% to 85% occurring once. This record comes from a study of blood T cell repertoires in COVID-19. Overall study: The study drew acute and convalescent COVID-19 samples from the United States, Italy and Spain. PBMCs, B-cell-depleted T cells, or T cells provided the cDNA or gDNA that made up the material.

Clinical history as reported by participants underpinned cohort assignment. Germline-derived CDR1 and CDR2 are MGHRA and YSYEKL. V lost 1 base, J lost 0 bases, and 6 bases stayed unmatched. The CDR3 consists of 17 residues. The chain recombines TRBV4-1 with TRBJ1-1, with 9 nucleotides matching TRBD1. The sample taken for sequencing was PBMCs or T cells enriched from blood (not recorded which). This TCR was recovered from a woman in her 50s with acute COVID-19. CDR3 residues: CASSQGRTGVVNTEAFF. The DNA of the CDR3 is TGCGCCAGCAGCCAAGGTAGGACAGGGGTTGTGAACACTGAAGCTTTCTTT.